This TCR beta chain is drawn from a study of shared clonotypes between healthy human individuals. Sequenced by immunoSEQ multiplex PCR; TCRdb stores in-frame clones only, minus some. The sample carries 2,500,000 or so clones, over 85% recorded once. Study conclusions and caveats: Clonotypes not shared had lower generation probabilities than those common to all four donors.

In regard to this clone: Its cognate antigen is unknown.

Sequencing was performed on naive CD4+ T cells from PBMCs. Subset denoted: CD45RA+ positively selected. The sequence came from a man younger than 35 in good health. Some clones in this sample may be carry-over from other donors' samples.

The CDR3 reads CASSAAGHSTYEQYF. The CDR3 nucleotides are TGTGCCAGCAGCGCCGCAGGGCACAGTACCTACGAGCAGTACTTC. The V and J genes are TRBV9 and TRBJ2-7; the D gene is possibly TRBD1 (5 bases). This CDR3 has 15 amino acids. The V and J ends lost 3 bases and 2 bases respectively, with 15 bases between them. Germline V gene sequence: CDR1 SGDLS, CDR2 YYNGEE.